This TCR beta chain was found in a study of shared clonotypes between healthy human individuals. Generated by immunoSEQ multiplex PCR, the TCRdb table keeps only in-frame clones and is missing some. The sample yields over a million clones, about 75% seen once. Of note for this clone: Its cognate antigen is unknown.

Trimming left V 0 bases short and J 7 bases short, with 6 bases between. Germline CDR1 reads GTSNPN; CDR2 reads SVGIG (reference sequence). The CDR3 extends over 12 amino acids. Study results and limitations: Even with large depth, rarefaction showed that sorted-subset sequencing was incomplete.

Sequences were obtained from memory CD4+ T cells sorted from blood. Described subset: CD45RA-negative fraction. The chain has TRBV30 and TRBJ1-4; D is uncertain. This TCR came from a man younger than 35 in good health. The CDR3 here is CAWSVIGEKLFF. The CDR3 region has the DNA TGTGCCTGGAGTGTGATAGGTGAAAAACTGTTTTTT.